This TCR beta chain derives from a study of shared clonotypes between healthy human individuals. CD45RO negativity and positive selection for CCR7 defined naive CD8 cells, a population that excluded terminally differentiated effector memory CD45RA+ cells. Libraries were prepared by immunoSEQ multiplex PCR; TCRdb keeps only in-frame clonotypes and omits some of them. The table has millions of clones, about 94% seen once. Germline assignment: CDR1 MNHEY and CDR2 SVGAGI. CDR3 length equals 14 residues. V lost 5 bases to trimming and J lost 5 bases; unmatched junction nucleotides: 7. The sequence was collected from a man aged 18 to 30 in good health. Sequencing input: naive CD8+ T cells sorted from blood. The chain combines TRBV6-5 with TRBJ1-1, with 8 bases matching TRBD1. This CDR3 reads CASSEQGEVTEAFF. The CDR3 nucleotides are TGTGCCAGCAGTGAACAGGGGGAGGTGACTGAAGCTTTCTTT.